The rows below give T cell receptor beta chains drawn from one sample of a study of identifying expanded T cells in peripheral blood. Repertoires were generated with immunoSEQ multiplex PCR, while TCRdb's copy carries only in-frame clones and drops some. The data show 91,000 or so clones, 85% to 90% seen once. Sequenced sample: blood. All receptors derive from a person aged 18 to 75 in good health. The CDR3 runs from the conserved cysteine through the conserved F or W. The D gene is left open where the match is weak. Some rows mark clone size as missing; the rest say once, few, many or name a class of expanded clone.

>15|NA|NA|TRBJ2-3|TRBV30
CAWSTLPSGTDTQYF
TGTGCCTGGAGTACGCTGCCTTCAGGCACAGATACGCAGTATTTT
>16|NA|TRBD1|TRBJ2-3|TRBV19
CASKDRGAESTDTQYF
TGTGCCAGCAAGGACAGGGGGGCCGAAAGCACAGATACGCAGTATTTT
>11|few|NA|TRBJ1-2|TRBV28
CASGPIYGYTF
TGTGCCAGTGGACCGATCTATGGCTACACCTTC
>12|once|NA|TRBJ2-5|TRBV18
CASSTLTETQYF
TGTGCCAGCTCAACTCTTACGGAGACCCAGTACTTC
>15|NA|NA|TRBJ2-1|TRBV15
CATSRGGGPYNEQFF
TGTGCCACCAGCAGAGGAGGGGGACCCTACAATGAGCAGTTCTTC
>17|NA|TRBD2|TRBJ2-1|TRBV10-3
CAISEGLAGGRYNEQFF
TGTGCCATCAGTGAGGGACTAGCGGGAGGGCGGTACAATGAGCAGTTCTTC
>18|NA|TRBD1|TRBJ1-4|TRBV4-1
CASSQDPLDGTGNEKLFF
TGCGCCAGCAGCCAAGACCCCTTAGACGGGACAGGAAATGAAAAACTGTTTTTT
>15|NA|NA|TRBJ1-3|TRBV7-2
CASSLVGGYGNTIYF
TGTGCCAGCAGCTTAGTGGGGGGCTATGGAAACACCATATATTTT
>15|NA|NA|TRBJ1-3|TRBV19
CASLPGGHSGNTIYF
TGTGCCAGTCTCCCGGGGGGTCACTCTGGAAACACCATATATTTT
>11|NA|NA|TRBJ2-3|TRBV5-1
CASSSTDTQYF
TGCGCCAGCAGCTCCACAGATACGCAGTATTTT
>12|NA|NA|TRBJ1-4|TRBV7-9
CASTTDSEKLFF
TGTGCCAGCACCACCGATAGTGAAAAACTGTTTTTT
>15|NA|NA|TRBJ2-1|TRBV5-4
CASSLEGNSYNEQFF
TGTGCCAGCAGCTTGGAGGGGAACTCCTACAATGAGCAGTTCTTC
>14|few|NA|TRBJ2-1|TRBV6-4
CASSDSTEYNEQFF
TGTGCCAGCAGTGACTCGACAGAATACAATGAGCAGTTCTTC
>15|NA|TRBD2|TRBJ2-1|TRBV2
CASTTSGVFRNEQFF
TGTGCCAGCACGACTAGCGGGGTGTTTCGGAATGAGCAGTTCTTC
>14|NA|NA|TRBJ2-5|TRBV6-5
CASSYSGVGETQYF
TGTGCCAGCAGTTACTCGGGGGTGGGAGAGACCCAGTACTTC
>15|NA|NA|TRBJ2-6|TRBV7-9
CASSSEASGANVLTF
TGTGCCAGCAGCTCAGAGGCCTCTGGGGCCAACGTCCTGACTTTC
>12|once|NA|TRBJ2-5|TRBV7-9
CASSLGPLEQYF
TGTGCCAGCAGCTTAGGCCCCCTTGAGCAGTACTTC
>15|NA|TRBD1|TRBJ1-2|TRBV5-4
CASSSSTGALYGYTF
TGTGCCAGCAGCTCATCGACAGGGGCGCTATATGGCTACACCTTC
>12|NA|TRBD1|TRBJ2-1|TRBV29-1
CSMGQPYNEQFF
TGCAGCATGGGACAGCCATACAATGAGCAGTTCTTC
>14|few|TRBD1|TRBJ1-6|TRBV2
CASIQDRGNSPLHF
TGTGCCAGCATCCAGGACAGGGGTAATTCACCCCTCCACTTT
>13|NA|NA|TRBJ1-2|TRBV5-1
CASRPVREYGYTF
TGCGCCAGCAGACCTGTGAGGGAATATGGCTACACCTTC